This T cell receptor beta chain is from a study of blood T cell repertoires in COVID-19. Study overall: Acute and convalescent COVID-19 specimens originated in the United States, Italy and Spain.

Libraries were prepared by immunoSEQ multiplex PCR; TCRdb keeps only in-frame clonotypes and omits some of them. The table lists over 120,000 clones, about four fifths of them singletons, with less than 5% in the top ten. Germline V gene lookup returns CDR1 SNHLY and CDR2 FYNNEI. V lost 7 bases to trimming and J lost 3 bases; unmatched junction nucleotides: 5. CDR3 length: 13 residues. This TCR came from a woman between 65 and 79 years old with COVID-19, enrolled during active disease. The gene calls are TRBV2 and TRBJ2-7; the match to TRBD1 covers 8 bases. Sequencing was done on a sample of peripheral blood. CDR3 sequence (DNA): TGTGCCAGCAACGGACAGGGACTCTACGAGCAGTACTTC. Its protein product is CASNGQGLYEQYF.